A selection of T cell receptor beta chains follows, all from one sample in a study of T cells after yellow fever vaccination. MiXCR was run by TCRdb on the 5' RACE reads, yielding one entry per CDR3 protein. The sample shows a few hundred thousand distinct CDR3 sequences, roughly 4.3% of them seen only once. This specimen consisted of PBMCs, obtained 5 days after the yellow fever booster vaccination. These receptors originate from a man aged 18 to 30 who received the YFV17D yellow fever vaccine. Each CDR3 is given with its conserved first and last residue. A D gene is named only where the DNA matches it firmly. Some rows have no size entry. The others give once, few or many, or a class for an expanded clone.

D	length	size	V	J	DNA	CDR3
TRBD1	16	many	TRBV7-2	TRBJ2-1	TGTGCCAGCAGCTCCTACAGGGGTCCCTCCTACAATGAGCAGTTCTTC	CASSSYRGPSYNEQFF
TRBD1	15	few	TRBV27	TRBJ2-1	TGTGCCAGCAGTTTATCGTGGGCAGGGGGCGATGAGCAGTTCTTC	CASSLSWAGGDEQFF
TRBD1	15	-	TRBV3-1	TRBJ2-2	TGTGCCAGCAGCCACACGGACAGGGACCCCGGGGAGCTGTTTTTT	CASSHTDRDPGELFF
-	14	-	TRBV12-3/TRBV12-4	TRBJ2-2	TGTGCCAGCAGTTTATACCGTAATCTGGGGGAGCTGTTTTTT	CASSLYRNLGELFF
-	13	-	TRBV24-1	TRBJ2-1	TGTGCCACCAGTGATACGGGGTCTGGTGAGCAGTTCTTC	CATSDTGSGEQFF
TRBD1	18	-	TRBV12-5	TRBJ1-1	TGTGCTAGTGGTTTGGTACTGGGGACAGGGGGTGTGAACACTGAAGCTTTCTTT	CASGLVLGTGGVNTEAFF
-	15	many	TRBV18	TRBJ1-5	TGTGCCAGCTCACCTAAAGGGGGACCGGGTCAGCCCCAGCATTTT	CASSPKGGPGQPQHF
-	15	-	TRBV4-2	TRBJ2-2	TGTGCCAGCAGCCAAGATGAGGGGGGCACCGGGGAGCTGTTTTTT	CASSQDEGGTGELFF
TRBD2	16	many	TRBV6-2/TRBV6-3	TRBJ2-5	TGTGCCAGCAGTTACCGGACTAGGGAGTACCAAGAGACCCAGTACTTC	CASSYRTREYQETQYF
TRBD1	15	few	TRBV19	TRBJ2-2	TGTGCCAGTAGACCCCAGGGGACAGGGCTCGGGGAGCTGTTTTTT	CASRPQGTGLGELFF
-	13	few	TRBV18	TRBJ1-5	TGTGCCAGCTCACCAGGGGCAGAGCAGCCCCAGCATTTT	CASSPGAEQPQHF
TRBD2	16	many	TRBV7-8	TRBJ2-5	TGTGCCAGCAGCTTGGGGACTAGCGGGGGGCTGGAGACCCAGTACTTC	CASSLGTSGGLETQYF
-	17	-	TRBV6-5	TRBJ2-2	TGTGCCAGCAGTTACGTCCTACGGACCGCGAACACCGGGGAGCTGTTTTTT	CASSYVLRTANTGELFF
TRBD1	15	few	TRBV9	TRBJ2-5	TGTGCCAGCAGCCCAGAACGACAGGGCGGGGAGACCCAGTACTTC	CASSPERQGGETQYF
-	13	few	TRBV7-2	TRBJ1-1	TGTGCCAGCAGCTTCCAGGGGAGGGCTGAAGCTTTCTTT	CASSFQGRAEAFF
-	14	few	TRBV6-5	TRBJ2-4	TGTGCCAGCAGTCCGGGACCTCCCAAAAACATTCAGTACTTC	CASSPGPPKNIQYF
TRBD2	16	-	TRBV11-3	TRBJ2-1	TGTGCCAGCAGCTTTCTCGGGGGGGCACATAACAATGAGCAGTTCTTC	CASSFLGGAHNNEQFF
-	15	few	TRBV12-3/TRBV12-4	TRBJ2-6	TGTGCCAGCGGTTCAAGGGACTCTGGGGCCAACGTCCTGACTTTC	CASGSRDSGANVLTF
TRBD2	16	few	TRBV20-1	TRBJ2-7	TGCAGTGCTAGAGATAGGCTAGCGGGGGGAACCTACGAGCAGTACTTC	CSARDRLAGGTYEQYF
-	14	many	TRBV29-1	TRBJ2-3	TGCAGCGTTGAAGATGGCCTATTCCCGGATACGCAGTATTTT	CSVEDGLFPDTQYF
-	15	many	TRBV28	TRBJ2-1	TGTGCCAGCAGTGCCAGGGGAGGGTCCTACAATGAGCAGTTCTTC	CASSARGGSYNEQFF
TRBD1	16	many	TRBV20-1	TRBJ2-3	TGCAGTGCTCGCAACCTACAGGGGGCAGGTGGAGATACGCAGTATTTT	CSARNLQGAGGDTQYF
TRBD1	13	-	TRBV19	TRBJ1-2	TGTGCCAGTAACGACAGGGGGAACTATGGCTACACCTTC	CASNDRGNYGYTF
-	15	few	TRBV5-1	TRBJ2-5	TGCGCCAGCAGGCCCCTCGGGGGAGAGCAAGAGACCCAGTACTTC	CASRPLGGEQETQYF
-	19	-	TRBV7-3	TRBJ2-1	TGTGCCAGCAGCTTAATTGGTGTAGGGGAGTGGAGCTCCTACAATGAGCAGTTCTTC	CASSLIGVGEWSSYNEQFF
-	14	few	TRBV20-1	TRBJ1-2	TGCAGTGCTAGAGGCAGGGAGGTGTTCTCTGGCTACACCTTC	CSARGREVFSGYTF
-	14	few	TRBV6-2/TRBV6-3	TRBJ2-2	TGTGCCTGTGAGCTTGGACGGAACACCGGGGAGCTGTTTTTT	CACELGRNTGELFF
-	14	few	TRBV7-9	TRBJ1-3	TGTGCCAGCAGCCGAGCAGGATCTGGAAACACCATATATTTT	CASSRAGSGNTIYF
-	15	few	TRBV5-1	TRBJ1-1	TGCGCCAGCAGCTTGGGTCAGTCACATAACACTGAAGCTTTCTTT	CASSLGQSHNTEAFF
-	14	many	TRBV14	TRBJ2-1	TGTGCCAGCAGCCGGCAGGGGATCTACAATGAGCAGTTCTTC	CASSRQGIYNEQFF
TRBD2	15	many	TRBV5-1	TRBJ2-5	TGCGCCAGCGCCACGACCGGGGGGGCTTTTCAGACCCAGTACTTC	CASATTGGAFQTQYF
-	15	-	TRBV5-6	TRBJ2-1	TGTGCCAGCAGCCCGACCCCGGGCTCCTACAATGAGCAGTTCTTC	CASSPTPGSYNEQFF
-	13	-	TRBV6-5	TRBJ2-3	TGTGCCAGCAGTAATCCACGGTGGAGTACGCAGTATTTT	CASSNPRWSTQYF
-	14	few	TRBV20-1	TRBJ1-3	TGCAGTGCTAGCAACAGGGAGGCTGGAAACACCATATATTTT	CSASNREAGNTIYF
TRBD2	16	-	TRBV6-4	TRBJ2-1	TGTGCCAGCAGTGACTCTTGGCGGGGGGACCCCAATGAGCAGTTCTTC	CASSDSWRGDPNEQFF
TRBD1	13	once	TRBV27	TRBJ1-1	TGTGCCAGCAGTTTTACGGGACAGACCTATGCTTTCTTT	CASSFTGQTYAFF
-	16	few	TRBV7-8	TRBJ2-2	TGTGCCAGCAGCCCCCTCACAGGGTATGACACCGGGGAGCTGTTTTTT	CASSPLTGYDTGELFF